Sequencing of this T cell receptor (beta chain) was carried out in a study of shared T cell receptors in the human thymus. Sequencing used immunoSEQ multiplex PCR; TCRdb keeps in-frame clones, though not all of them. The table lists approximately 400,000 clones, about 95% of them singletons. The V end was cut by 1 base, the J end by 6 bases, with 14 bases between. Germline V gene lookup returns CDR1 KGHSH and CDR2 LQKENI. The CDR3 consists of 15 residues. The chain has TRBV18 and TRBJ2-3; D may be TRBD1 or TRBD2 (6 bases each). This TCR was sampled from a human donor. The sequenced material came from thymocytes. The chain's CDR3 is CASSPRGARADTQYF. The CDR3 nucleotides read TGTGCCAGCTCACCACGGGGGGCCAGGGCCGATACGCAGTATTTT.